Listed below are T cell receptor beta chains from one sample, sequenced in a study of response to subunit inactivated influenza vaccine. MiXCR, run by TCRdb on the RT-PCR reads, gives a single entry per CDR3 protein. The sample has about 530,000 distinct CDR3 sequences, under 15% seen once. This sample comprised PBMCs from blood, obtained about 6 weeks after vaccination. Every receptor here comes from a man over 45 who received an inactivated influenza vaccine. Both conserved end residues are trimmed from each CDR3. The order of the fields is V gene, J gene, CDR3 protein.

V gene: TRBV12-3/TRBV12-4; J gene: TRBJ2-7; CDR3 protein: ASSFSPPGHPPYEQY
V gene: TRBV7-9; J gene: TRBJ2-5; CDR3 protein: ASRSLNEETQY
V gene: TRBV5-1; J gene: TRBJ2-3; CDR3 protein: ASSLPLGPSTDTQY
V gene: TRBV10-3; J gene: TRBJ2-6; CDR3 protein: AISTTGGGSGANVLT
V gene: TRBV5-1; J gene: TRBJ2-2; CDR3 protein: ASTFITGELF
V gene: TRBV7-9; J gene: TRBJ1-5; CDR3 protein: ASSKTGDGQPQH
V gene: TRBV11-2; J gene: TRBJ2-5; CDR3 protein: ASSWSGREQETQY
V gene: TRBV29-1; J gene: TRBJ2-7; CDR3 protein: SVESGNYEQY
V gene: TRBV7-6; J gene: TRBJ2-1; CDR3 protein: ASSNRQASSYNEQF
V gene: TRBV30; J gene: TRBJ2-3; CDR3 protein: AWTTPGGAGDTQY
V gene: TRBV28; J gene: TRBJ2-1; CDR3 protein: ASSFGGRRGEQF
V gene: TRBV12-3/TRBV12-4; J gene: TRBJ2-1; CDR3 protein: ASSLSEQF
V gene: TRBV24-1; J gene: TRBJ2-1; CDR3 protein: ATSDSRLDSYNEQF
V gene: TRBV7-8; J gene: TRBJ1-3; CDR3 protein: ASSAGTASGNTIY
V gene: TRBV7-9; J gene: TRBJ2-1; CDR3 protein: ASSLSVSAGEQF
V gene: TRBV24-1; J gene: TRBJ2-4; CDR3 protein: ATSDLDRNIQY
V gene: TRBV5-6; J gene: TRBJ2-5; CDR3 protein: ASSSRRTGGETQY
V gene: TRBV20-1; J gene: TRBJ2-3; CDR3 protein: SAGELEDSTDTQY
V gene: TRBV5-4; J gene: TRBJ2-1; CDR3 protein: AWNVGLEFGVSYNEQF
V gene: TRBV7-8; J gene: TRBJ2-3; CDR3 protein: ASRRDGLAGYLDTQY
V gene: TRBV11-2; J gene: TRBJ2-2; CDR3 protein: ASSLADSTGELF
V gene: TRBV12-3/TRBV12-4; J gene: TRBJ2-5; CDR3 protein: ASSLTSGSWFSTN
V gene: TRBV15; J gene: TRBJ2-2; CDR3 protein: ATSRDSAREGPGELF
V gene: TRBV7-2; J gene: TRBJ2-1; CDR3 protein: ASSPRSNYYNEQF
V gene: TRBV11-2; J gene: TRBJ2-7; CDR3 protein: ASSSHMSGRGEQY
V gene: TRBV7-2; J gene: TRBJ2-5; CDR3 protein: ASSQAPTETQY
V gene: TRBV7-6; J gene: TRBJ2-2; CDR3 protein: ASSLEGTRTGELF
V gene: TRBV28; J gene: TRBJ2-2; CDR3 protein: ASSYMTGELF
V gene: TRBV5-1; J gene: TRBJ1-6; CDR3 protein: ASSELGQTNNSPLH
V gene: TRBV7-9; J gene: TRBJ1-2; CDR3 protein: ASSYHRDPYGYT
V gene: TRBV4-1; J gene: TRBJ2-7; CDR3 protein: ASSQDWGHYEQY
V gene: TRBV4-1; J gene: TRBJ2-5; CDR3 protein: ASSISGGQETQY
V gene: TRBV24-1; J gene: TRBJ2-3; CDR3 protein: ATSESAASRPTPPDTQY
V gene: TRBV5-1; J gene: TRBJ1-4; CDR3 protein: ASSPQTTATNEKLF
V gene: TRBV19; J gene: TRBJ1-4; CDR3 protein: ASSGSYEKLF
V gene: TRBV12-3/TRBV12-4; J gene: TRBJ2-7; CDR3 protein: ASTLGLAGASYEQY
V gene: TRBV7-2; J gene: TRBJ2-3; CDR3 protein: ASSLEWDSELDTQY
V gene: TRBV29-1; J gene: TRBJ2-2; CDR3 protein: SVVGDTGELF
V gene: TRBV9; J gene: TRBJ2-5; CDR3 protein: ASSVVAEETQY
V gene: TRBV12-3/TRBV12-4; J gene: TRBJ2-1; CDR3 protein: ASSPRLPDNEQF
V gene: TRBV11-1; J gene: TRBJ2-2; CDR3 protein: ASSTPLRTGEVTGELF
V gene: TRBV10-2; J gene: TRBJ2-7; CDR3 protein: ASNLRTSGRAYEQY
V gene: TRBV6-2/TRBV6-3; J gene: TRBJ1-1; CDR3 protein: ASSPGQGKNTEAF
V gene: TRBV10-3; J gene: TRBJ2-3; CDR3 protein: AIGTGTMDTQY
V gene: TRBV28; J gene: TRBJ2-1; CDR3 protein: ASSAPDSSYNEQF
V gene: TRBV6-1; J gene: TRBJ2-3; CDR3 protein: ASSESLAGNTQY
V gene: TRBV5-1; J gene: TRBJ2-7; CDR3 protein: ASSVSGQGYEQY
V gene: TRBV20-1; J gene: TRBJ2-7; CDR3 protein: SAHGTSGAYEQY
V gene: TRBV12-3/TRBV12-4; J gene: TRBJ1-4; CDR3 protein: ASSLGSGVIEKLF
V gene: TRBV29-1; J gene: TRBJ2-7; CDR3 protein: SVAGNTYEQY
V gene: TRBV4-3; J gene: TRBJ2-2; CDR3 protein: ASSQDPYPPGELF
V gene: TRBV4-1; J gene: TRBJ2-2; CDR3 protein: ATRTGLNTGELF